This entry is about one T cell receptor beta chain. Using RNA transcripts as the source, TCR beta CDR3 regions were amplified. HTBI primers were the set used in a first-round RT-PCR of the TCR CDR3. From the multiplex PCR reads, TCRdb called clonotypes with MiXCR, one entry per CDR3 protein. The repertoire holds about 560,000 distinct CDR3 sequences, with roughly 15% as singletons. The data are from a study of T cells in Graves' hyperthyroidism and ophthalmopathy. The study based diagnoses on clinical symptoms, serum thyroxine and TRAb, thyroid ultrasound and orbital computed tomography. This CDR3 region has 16 residues. Per the germline V gene, CDR1 is SGDLS and CDR2 is YYNGEE. Trimming at V came to 0 bases and at J to 3 bases, leaving 4 bases not matched to a gene.

The sequenced material came from blood. The chain carries TRBV9 and TRBJ2-1, with 9 bases fitting TRBD2. The source is a woman between 40 and 50 years old with Graves' hyperthyroidism. CDR3 residues: CASSVGRLADYNEQFF. CDR3 in DNA: TGTGCCAGCAGCGTAGGTCGACTAGCGGACTACAATGAGCAGTTCTTC.